These 4 T cell receptor beta chains originate from one sample sequenced in a study of memory CD4+ T cells and cytomegalovirus serostatus. TCRdb's table, derived via immunoSEQ multiplex PCR, lists solely in-frame clones and lacks some. The profile covers over 35,000 clones, with under 80% appearing a single time and around 0.99% taken by the ten largest. Single viable CD3+CD4+CD8-CD45RO+ cells were sorted as the memory CD4+ T cells. Sequencing used memory CD4+ T cells from blood. These receptors were obtained from an adult in good health and CMV-seronegative.

The gene calls are TRBV6-5 and TRBJ1-2; D remains unclear. V was cut by 0 bases and J by 7 bases, with 15 bases left in between. CDR3 size: 15 residues. Germline V gene sequence: CDR1 MNHEY, CDR2 SVGAGI. The CDR3: CASSYSLRRAGGYTF. The CDR3, as DNA: TGTGCCAGCAGTTACTCCCTTAGGCGGGCAGGTGGCTACACCTTC.

This clone was seen a single time. The chain employs TRBV27 and TRBJ1-5; the D gene is possibly TRBD1 (5 bases). The CDR3 consists of 17 residues. Germline V gives CDR1 MNHEY, CDR2 SMNVEV (reference sequence). Trimming pared 4 bases from V and 2 bases from J, leaving 18 bases between. The CDR3 region has the DNA TGTGCCAGCAGTTCCCTGATTGCAGGGCATGGCAATCAGCCCCAGCATTTT. This sequence encodes CASSSLIAGHGNQPQHF.

The chain has TRBV4-3 and TRBJ2-2, with 7 bases that match TRBD2. Germline CDR1 and CDR2: LGHNA and YSLEER. The J segment lost 7 bases and the V segment lost 4 bases, leaving 9 bases of the junction unmatched. The CDR3 consists of 15 residues. In nucleotides, the CDR3 is TGCGCCAGCAGCCGAAGGACTAGTCTGGGCGGGGAGCTGTTTTTT. Its protein product is CASSRRTSLGGELFF.

The V call is TRBV6-1, the J call TRBJ1-5; possibly TRBD1 for D (5 bases). Trimming shortened V by 4 bases and J by 3 bases, and 16 bases separated the two germline ends. The CDR3 length is 16 residues. CDR1 MNHNS and CDR2 SASEGT come from the germline V gene. The CDR3 loop is CASSGGTHANNQPQHF. Written as DNA, the CDR3 is TGTGCCAGCAGTGGGGGGACCCATGCCAACAATCAGCCCCAGCATTTT.